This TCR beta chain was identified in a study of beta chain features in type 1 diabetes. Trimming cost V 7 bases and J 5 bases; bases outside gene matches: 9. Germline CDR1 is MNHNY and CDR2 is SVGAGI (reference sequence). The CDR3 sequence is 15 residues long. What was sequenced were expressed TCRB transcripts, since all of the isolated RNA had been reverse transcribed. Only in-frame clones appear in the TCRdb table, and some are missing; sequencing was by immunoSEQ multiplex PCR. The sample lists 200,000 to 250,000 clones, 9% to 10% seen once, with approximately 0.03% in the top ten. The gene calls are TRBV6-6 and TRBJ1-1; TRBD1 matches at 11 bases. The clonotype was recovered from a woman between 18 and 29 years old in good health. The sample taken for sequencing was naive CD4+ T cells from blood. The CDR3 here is CASNYRTGGSTEAFF. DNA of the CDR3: TGTGCCAGCAACTATAGGACAGGGGGCAGTACTGAAGCTTTCTTT.